This TCR beta chain was recovered during a study of cytomegalovirus exposure and HLA in healthy donors. Trimming pared 4 bases from V and 4 bases from J, leaving 8 bases between. This CDR3 has 12 residues. Germline loops: CDR1 SGHRS, CDR2 YFSETQ. Findings and limits, study-wide: It was found in a later analysis that first-cohort TCR clusters tended to co-occur in the 100 to 150 validation repertoires. Cytomegalovirus-associated TCR beta chains were listed, numbering 164.

This clone showed up just a few times. Its antigen is still unknown. This sample includes further DNA sequences coding for the same CDR3. Clones were read by immunoSEQ multiplex PCR, and TCRdb kept only the in-frame ones, dropping some. The repertoire includes some 350,000 clones, around 90% of them detected once, and 1% to 1.5% sits in the top ten. Material: PBMCs. The TCR comes from a young woman in good health and CMV-seropositive. The gene calls are TRBV5-1 and TRBJ1-2; the D gene is possibly TRBD1 (6 bases). This CDR3 reads CASSPDSYGYTF. In DNA, the CDR3 is TGCGCCAGCAGCCCGGACAGCTATGGCTACACCTTC.